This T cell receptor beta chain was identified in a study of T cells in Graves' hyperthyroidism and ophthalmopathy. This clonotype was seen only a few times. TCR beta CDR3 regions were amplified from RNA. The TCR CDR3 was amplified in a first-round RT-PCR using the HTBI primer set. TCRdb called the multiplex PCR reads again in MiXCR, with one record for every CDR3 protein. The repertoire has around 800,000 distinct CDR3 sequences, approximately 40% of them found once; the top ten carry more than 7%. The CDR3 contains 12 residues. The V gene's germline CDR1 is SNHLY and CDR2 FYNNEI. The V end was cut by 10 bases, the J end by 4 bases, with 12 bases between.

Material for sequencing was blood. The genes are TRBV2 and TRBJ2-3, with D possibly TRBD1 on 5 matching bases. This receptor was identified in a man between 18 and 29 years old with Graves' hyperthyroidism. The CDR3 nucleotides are TGTGCCAATGGCAGGGAATCAGATACGCAGTATTTT. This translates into CANGRESDTQYF.